This TCR beta chain was recorded in a study of blood T cell repertoires in COVID-19. Study-wide context: Sources were T cells, B-cell-depleted T cells, or PBMCs; the material itself was cDNA or gDNA.

Trimming shortened V by 5 bases and J by 0 bases, and 16 bases separated the two germline ends. CDR1 is MDHEN and CDR2 is SYDVKM in the germline V gene. The CDR3 spans 16 residues. This clone was seen just once. The data were produced by immunoSEQ multiplex PCR, yet TCRdb's version contains in-frame clones alone and is incomplete. The sample holds about 110,000 clones; about 90% are singletons and the top ten take around 1.3%. The chain links TRBV28 to TRBJ2-5; perhaps TRBD1 as D (5 bases). The sequence was obtained from a woman aged 30 to 39 with acute or convalescent COVID-19. Material for sequencing was peripheral blood. Here the CDR3 reads CASSPPLTANQETQYF. The CDR3 DNA reads TGTGCCAGCAGTCCCCCTTTGACAGCCAACCAAGAGACCCAGTACTTC.